This T cell receptor (beta chain) was captured by sequencing in a study of blood T cells in healthy people across ages. Using a J-beta primer mix together with a sample-barcoded 5' primer, a second PCR was run for roughly 7 to 12 cycles. Using its own MiXCR run on the 5' RACE reads, TCRdb lists one record per CDR3 protein. The sample lists hundreds of thousands of distinct CDR3 sequences, around 26% occurring once. The sample holds many counts of this clonotype. Germline V gene sequence: CDR1 DFQATT, CDR2 SNEGSKA (reference sequence). The CDR3 contains 11 residues. V gave up 7 bases and J gave up 0 bases, with 6 bases separating them.

The gene calls are TRBV20-1 and TRBJ1-2; D is ambiguous. This clonotype was obtained from an elderly woman in good health. Sequencing was performed on blood. The CDR3 sequence: CSVGSNYGYTF. In nucleotides, the CDR3 is TGCAGTGTGGGGTCTAACTATGGCTACACCTTC.